This T cell receptor beta chain is from a study of blood T cell repertoires in COVID-19. About the research overall: Whether acute or convalescent, the COVID-19 samples came from the United States, Italy and Spain. T cells, B-cell-depleted T cells, or PBMCs supplied cDNA or gDNA.

CDR1 is SGDLS, CDR2 YYNGEE, per germline. Trimming took off 4 bases at V and 9 bases at J, with 14 bases between the two ends. This CDR3 has 14 amino acids. Recruited during active infection, patients (from Seattle) were subsequently followed longitudinally. Only in-frame clones appear in the TCRdb table, and some are missing; sequencing was by immunoSEQ multiplex PCR. The sample records 200,000 to 300,000 clones, 85% to 95% being singletons. Sequences were obtained from peripheral blood. This chain joins TRBV9 and TRBJ1-6; D is ambiguous. This sequence originates from a man under 40 with COVID-19, enrolled during active disease. In DNA form, the CDR3 reads TGTGCCAGCAGCTCGGCGGGGTTTGGTTCACCCCTCCACTTT. The encoded protein is CASSSAGFGSPLHF.